The present T cell receptor (beta chain) was sequenced within a study of T cell changes during pregnancy in multiple sclerosis. The data were produced by immunoSEQ multiplex PCR, yet TCRdb's version contains in-frame clones alone and is incomplete. In the table there are about 69,000 clones, approximately 91% of which are singletons. Germline CDR1 reads LGHNA; CDR2 reads YNFKEQ. The V segment lost 0 bases and the J segment 0 bases; nucleotides outside the gene matches: 12. This CDR3 has 19 residues. This sequence joins TRBV4-2 and TRBJ2-7; 9 bases are shared with TRBD1. The TCR was taken from a female donor with multiple sclerosis, enrolled in a pregnancy study. Sequences were derived from peripheral blood, sampled in the third trimester of pregnancy. CDR3 nucleotides: TGTGCCAGCAGCCAAGATGGGGACCGAAGGACAGGGGACTCCTACGAGCAGTACTTC. Its protein is CASSQDGDRRTGDSYEQYF.